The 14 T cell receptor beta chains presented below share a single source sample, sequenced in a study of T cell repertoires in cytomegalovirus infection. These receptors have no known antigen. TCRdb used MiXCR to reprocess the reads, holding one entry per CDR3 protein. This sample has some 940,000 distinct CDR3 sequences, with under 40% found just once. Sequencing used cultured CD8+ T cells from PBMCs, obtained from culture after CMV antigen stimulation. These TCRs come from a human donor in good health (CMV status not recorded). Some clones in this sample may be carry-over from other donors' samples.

The CDR3 DNA follows: TGCAGTGCTAGAGATCGAAGAGGGGGGCCTTATGGCTACACCTTC. It codes for CSARDRRGGPYGYTF. The genes are TRBV20-1 and TRBJ1-2; the D gene is possibly TRBD1 (6 bases). The CDR3 spans 15 residues. The germline CDR1 and CDR2 sequences are DFQATT and SNEGSKA (reference sequence). V gave up 0 bases and J gave up 5 bases, with 16 bases separating them.

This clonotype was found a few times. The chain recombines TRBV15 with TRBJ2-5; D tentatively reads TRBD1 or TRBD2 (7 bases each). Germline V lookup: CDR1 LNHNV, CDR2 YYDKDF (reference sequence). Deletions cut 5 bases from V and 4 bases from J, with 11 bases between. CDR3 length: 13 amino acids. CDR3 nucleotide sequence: TGTGCCACCAGCGCAGGGGGGGTAGAGACCCAGTACTTC. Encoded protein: CATSAGGVETQYF.

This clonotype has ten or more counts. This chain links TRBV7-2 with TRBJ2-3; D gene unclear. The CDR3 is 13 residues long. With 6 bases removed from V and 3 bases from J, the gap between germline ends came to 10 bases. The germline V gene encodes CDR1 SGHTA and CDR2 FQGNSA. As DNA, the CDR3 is TGTGCCAGCAGTGAATTGGTAACAGATACGCAGTATTTT. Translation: CASSELVTDTQYF.

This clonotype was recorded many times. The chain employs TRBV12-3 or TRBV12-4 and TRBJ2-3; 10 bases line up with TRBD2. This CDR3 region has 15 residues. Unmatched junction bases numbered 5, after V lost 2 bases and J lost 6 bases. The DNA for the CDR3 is TGTGCCAGCAGTTTACCGGGACTAGCGCTTGATACGCAGTATTTT. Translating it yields CASSLPGLALDTQYF.

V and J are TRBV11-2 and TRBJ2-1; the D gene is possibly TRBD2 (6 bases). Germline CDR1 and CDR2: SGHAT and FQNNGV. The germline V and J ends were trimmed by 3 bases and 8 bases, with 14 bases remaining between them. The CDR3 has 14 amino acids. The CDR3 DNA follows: TGTGCCAGCAGCTTCTCTACTAGCAGGGATGAGCAGTTCTTC. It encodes CASSFSTSRDEQFF.

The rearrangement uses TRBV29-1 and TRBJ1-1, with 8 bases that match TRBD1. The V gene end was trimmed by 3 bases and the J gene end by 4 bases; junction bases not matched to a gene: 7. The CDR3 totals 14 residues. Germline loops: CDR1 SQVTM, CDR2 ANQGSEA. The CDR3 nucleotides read TGCAGCGTTGATGGCAGGGGGCTGGGCACTGAAGCTTTCTTT. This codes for CSVDGRGLGTEAFF.

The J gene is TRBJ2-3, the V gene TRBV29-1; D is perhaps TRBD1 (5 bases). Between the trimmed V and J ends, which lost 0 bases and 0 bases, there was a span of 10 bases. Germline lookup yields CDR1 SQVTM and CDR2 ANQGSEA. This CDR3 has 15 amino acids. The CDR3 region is CSVEDQGGSTDTQYF. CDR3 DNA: TGCAGCGTTGAAGATCAGGGCGGCAGCACAGATACGCAGTATTTT.

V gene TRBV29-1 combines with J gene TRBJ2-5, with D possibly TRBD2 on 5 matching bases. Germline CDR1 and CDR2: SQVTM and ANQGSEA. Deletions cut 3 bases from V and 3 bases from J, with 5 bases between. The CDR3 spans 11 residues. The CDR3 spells CSVDGEETQYF. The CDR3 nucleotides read TGCAGCGTTGACGGGGAAGAGACCCAGTACTTC.

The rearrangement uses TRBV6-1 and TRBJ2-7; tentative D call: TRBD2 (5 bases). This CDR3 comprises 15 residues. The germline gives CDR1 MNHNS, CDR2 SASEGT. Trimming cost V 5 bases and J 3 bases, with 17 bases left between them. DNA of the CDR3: TGTGCCAGCAGTCCGGAGGATCCCCGGTACTACGAGCAGTACTTC. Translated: CASSPEDPRYYEQYF.

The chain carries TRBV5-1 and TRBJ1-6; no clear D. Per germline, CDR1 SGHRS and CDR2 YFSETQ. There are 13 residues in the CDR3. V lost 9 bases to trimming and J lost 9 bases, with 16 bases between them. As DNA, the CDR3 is TGCGCCACCGAGAAAACAGCGGGTTCACCCCTCCACTTT. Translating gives CATEKTAGSPLHF.

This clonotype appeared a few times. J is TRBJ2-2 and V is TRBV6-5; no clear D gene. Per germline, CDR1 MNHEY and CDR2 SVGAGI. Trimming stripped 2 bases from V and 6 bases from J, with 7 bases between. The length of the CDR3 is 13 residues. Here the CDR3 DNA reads TGTGCCAGCAGTTACAAAGGAGCCGGGGAGCTGTTTTTT. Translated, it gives CASSYKGAGELFF.

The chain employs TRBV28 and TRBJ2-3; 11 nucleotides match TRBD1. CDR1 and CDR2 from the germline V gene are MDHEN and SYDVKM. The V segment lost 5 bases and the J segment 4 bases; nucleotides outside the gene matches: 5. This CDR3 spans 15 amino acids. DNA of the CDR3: TGTGCCAGCAGTCCGACGGACAGGGGGCCAGATACGCAGTATTTT. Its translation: CASSPTDRGPDTQYF.

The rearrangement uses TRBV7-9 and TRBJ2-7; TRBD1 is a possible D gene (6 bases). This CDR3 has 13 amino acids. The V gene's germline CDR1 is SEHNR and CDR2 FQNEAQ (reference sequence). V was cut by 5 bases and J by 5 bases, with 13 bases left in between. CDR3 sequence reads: CASSETGLHEQYF. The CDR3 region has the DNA TGTGCCAGCAGCGAGACAGGTCTCCACGAGCAGTACTTC.

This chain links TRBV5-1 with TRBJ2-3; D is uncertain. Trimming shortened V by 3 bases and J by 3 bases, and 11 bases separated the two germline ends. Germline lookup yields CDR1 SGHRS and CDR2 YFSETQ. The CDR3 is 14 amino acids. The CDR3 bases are TGCGCCAGCAGCTCCGACAAACCGACAGATACGCAGTATTTT. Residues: CASSSDKPTDTQYF.